This is a list of T cell receptor beta chains from one sample in a study of T-cell reconstitution after alpha-beta-depleted transplantation in children. TCRdb ran MiXCR on the PCR reads and lists one entry per CDR3 protein. The table includes over 200,000 distinct CDR3 sequences, under 20% detected once. The material sequenced was PBMCs, mostly from graft donor cells, taken 360 days after TCRalphabeta/CD19-depleted stem cell transplant. The receptors here all came from a male patient aged 2-15 years who had a stem cell transplant for acute lymphoblastic leukemia, so the T cells may come from the graft donor. CDR3s include the opening cysteine and the closing phenylalanine or tryptophan. The D gene is left open where the match is weak. Size values are once, few and many counts, or a class for expanded clones, and some rows have none.

j_gene: TRBJ1-5
v_gene: TRBV7-8
abundance: many
d_gene: .
CDR3nt: TGTGCCAGCAGCTCGTCAGGCAATCAGCCCCAGCATTTT
CDR3aa: CASSSSGNQPQHF

j_gene: TRBJ2-3
v_gene: TRBV20-1
abundance: few
d_gene: TRBD1
CDR3nt: TGCAGTGCGCAGGACAGGGCGGTTAACACAGATACGCAGTATTTT
CDR3aa: CSAQDRAVNTDTQYF

j_gene: TRBJ2-4
v_gene: TRBV24-1
abundance: .
d_gene: .
CDR3nt: TGTGCCACCAGTGATTTGCTGGCAGGTACAAACATTCAGTACTTC
CDR3aa: CATSDLLAGTNIQYF

j_gene: TRBJ2-2
v_gene: TRBV25-1
abundance: .
d_gene: .
CDR3nt: TGTGCCAGCAGTGATCTCGGGACTCCGAACACCGGGGAGCTGTTTTTT
CDR3aa: CASSDLGTPNTGELFF

j_gene: TRBJ2-7
v_gene: TRBV6-6
abundance: .
d_gene: TRBD1
CDR3nt: TGTGCCAGCAGTTACAGGGGGCAGGAGCAGTACTTC
CDR3aa: CASSYRGQEQYF

j_gene: TRBJ1-2
v_gene: TRBV27
abundance: .
d_gene: .
CDR3nt: TGTGCCAGCAGTCCGGGACTGGCCTATGGCTACACCTTC
CDR3aa: CASSPGLAYGYTF

j_gene: TRBJ1-5
v_gene: TRBV5-5
abundance: .
d_gene: TRBD1
CDR3nt: TGTGCCAGCAGCCCCTACAGGGGGCTGAGCAATCAGCCCCAGCATTTT
CDR3aa: CASSPYRGLSNQPQHF

j_gene: TRBJ2-2
v_gene: TRBV7-2
abundance: .
d_gene: TRBD1
CDR3nt: TGTGCCAGCAGCTGGACAGGGTCGGGGGAGCTGTTTTTT
CDR3aa: CASSWTGSGELFF

j_gene: TRBJ1-4
v_gene: TRBV9
abundance: .
d_gene: .
CDR3nt: TGTGCCAGCAGCGTAGATCCACAGCAATCAGGGGCGATGGGTGAAAAACTGTTTTTT
CDR3aa: CASSVDPQQSGAMGEKLFF

j_gene: TRBJ2-3
v_gene: TRBV11-1
abundance: .
d_gene: TRBD1
CDR3nt: TGTGCCAGCAGCTTGACTGGACAGGTGGTAGAAAATGGAACAACGCAGTATTTT
CDR3aa: CASSLTGQVVENGTTQYF

j_gene: TRBJ2-2
v_gene: TRBV14
abundance: .
d_gene: .
CDR3nt: TGTGCCAGCAGCCAAGTCCAGGGGAAGGGCACCGGGGAGCTGTTTTTT
CDR3aa: CASSQVQGKGTGELFF

j_gene: TRBJ1-3
v_gene: TRBV4-2
abundance: few
d_gene: TRBD1
CDR3nt: TGTGCCAGCAGCCAAGGGACAGGGAGAGGAAACACCATATATTTT
CDR3aa: CASSQGTGRGNTIYF

j_gene: TRBJ2-5
v_gene: TRBV7-9
abundance: few
d_gene: TRBD1
CDR3nt: TGTGCCAGCAGCTTAGAGGGGACAGGGGAAGGGGAGACCCAGTACTTC
CDR3aa: CASSLEGTGEGETQYF

j_gene: TRBJ1-1
v_gene: TRBV10-2
abundance: many
d_gene: .
CDR3nt: TGCGCCAGCAAACGGGAACATTCGGAAGCTTTCTTT
CDR3aa: CASKREHSEAFF

j_gene: TRBJ2-6
v_gene: TRBV5-1
abundance: few
d_gene: .
CDR3nt: TGCGCCAGCAAGAGGCCCCCGGACACTGGGGCCAACGTCCTGACTTTC
CDR3aa: CASKRPPDTGANVLTF

j_gene: TRBJ2-7
v_gene: TRBV4-2
abundance: .
d_gene: TRBD2
CDR3nt: TGTGCCAGCAGCCAGGAGGCTAGCGGGGGAGCCTATATCGAGCAGTACTTC
CDR3aa: CASSQEASGGAYIEQYF

j_gene: TRBJ1-5
v_gene: TRBV7-2
abundance: .
d_gene: .
CDR3nt: TGTGCCAGCAGCTTAGCGGGGGGGACTTATCAGCCCCAGCATTTT
CDR3aa: CASSLAGGTYQPQHF

j_gene: TRBJ2-5
v_gene: TRBV12-3/TRBV12-4
abundance: .
d_gene: TRBD2
CDR3nt: TGTGCCAGCAAAGGCCAAGCGGGGGCCATGGAGACCCAGTACTTC
CDR3aa: CASKGQAGAMETQYF

j_gene: TRBJ2-5
v_gene: TRBV7-9
abundance: once
d_gene: .
CDR3nt: TGTGCCAGCAGCCCCAGACATGGGGAGACCCAGTACTTC
CDR3aa: CASSPRHGETQYF

j_gene: TRBJ1-2
v_gene: TRBV5-1
abundance: few
d_gene: .
CDR3nt: TGCGCCAGCAGCTTGGGACAGGCCCCCAGGGACTATGGCTACACCTTC
CDR3aa: CASSLGQAPRDYGYTF

j_gene: TRBJ2-7
v_gene: TRBV5-5
abundance: few
d_gene: TRBD1
CDR3nt: TGTGCCAGCAGCTTGGCTGGGACAGTAGATTACGAGCAGTACTTC
CDR3aa: CASSLAGTVDYEQYF

j_gene: TRBJ2-7
v_gene: TRBV5-5
abundance: few
d_gene: TRBD1
CDR3nt: TGTGCCAGCAGCCGTGGGACAGGGGGCGACGAGCAGTACTTC
CDR3aa: CASSRGTGGDEQYF

j_gene: TRBJ2-1
v_gene: TRBV4-2
abundance: few
d_gene: .
CDR3nt: TGTGCCAGCAGCCAAGATCGAGGAGGCTTAAACAATGAGCAGTTCTTC
CDR3aa: CASSQDRGGLNNEQFF

j_gene: TRBJ2-3
v_gene: TRBV9
abundance: few
d_gene: .
CDR3nt: TGTGCCAGCAGCCCCCCGAGTAATACGCAGTATTTT
CDR3aa: CASSPPSNTQYF

j_gene: TRBJ2-7
v_gene: TRBV25-1
abundance: .
d_gene: .
CDR3nt: TGTGCCAGCAGTGAGAAGGGCCCCTACGAGCAGTACTTC
CDR3aa: CASSEKGPYEQYF

j_gene: TRBJ1-1
v_gene: TRBV29-1
abundance: .
d_gene: .
CDR3nt: TGCAGCGCTGGGACGCCCGTCTATGATGAAGCTTTCTTT
CDR3aa: CSAGTPVYDEAFF

j_gene: TRBJ2-3
v_gene: TRBV5-1
abundance: .
d_gene: .
CDR3nt: TGCGCCAGCAGCACCCCGACGGGAGATACGCAGTATTTT
CDR3aa: CASSTPTGDTQYF

j_gene: TRBJ2-7
v_gene: TRBV27
abundance: .
d_gene: .
CDR3nt: TGTGCCAGCCGGTCGTTTACCGGGACGGATCAATACGAGCAGTACTTC
CDR3aa: CASRSFTGTDQYEQYF

j_gene: TRBJ2-1
v_gene: TRBV24-1
abundance: .
d_gene: .
CDR3nt: TGTGCCACCAGTGGACTGAACAATGAGCAGTTCTTC
CDR3aa: CATSGLNNEQFF

j_gene: TRBJ1-2
v_gene: TRBV6-1
abundance: .
d_gene: TRBD1
CDR3nt: TGTGCCAGCAGTGAATGGGACAGGGGCAATCCCTCTAACTATGGCTACACCTTC
CDR3aa: CASSEWDRGNPSNYGYTF

j_gene: TRBJ1-3
v_gene: TRBV7-9
abundance: few
d_gene: TRBD1
CDR3nt: TGTGCCAGCAGGCCGGACAGGACCCTTGGGGGAAACACCATATATTTT
CDR3aa: CASRPDRTLGGNTIYF

j_gene: TRBJ2-1
v_gene: TRBV12-3/TRBV12-4
abundance: many
d_gene: .
CDR3nt: TGTGCCAGCAGTGTGGGCCGCATTGGGAATGAGCAGTTCTTC
CDR3aa: CASSVGRIGNEQFF

j_gene: TRBJ1-2
v_gene: TRBV12-3/TRBV12-4
abundance: .
d_gene: .
CDR3nt: TGTGCCAGCACCTTAAACCCTCTGGGGGCCTATGGCTACACCTTC
CDR3aa: CASTLNPLGAYGYTF